Shown below are 15 T cell receptor beta chains from a single sample sequenced in a study of STAT5B mutations in CD4+ large granular lymphocyte leukemia. Produced via immunoSEQ multiplex PCR; TCRdb's table is partial and in-frame only. The table includes 30,000 or so clones, more than 60% detected once. The sequencing sample was made of CD4+ T cells from blood buffy coats. These receptors came from a human donor in good health.

The chain joins TRBV5-1 to TRBJ2-3; unclear D gene. CDR1 is SGHRS, CDR2 YFSETQ, per germline. V was cut by 3 bases and J by 0 bases, with 8 bases left in between. The CDR3 runs to 14 residues. The CDR3 nucleotides are TGCGCCAGCAGCTCCCCCAGGAGCACAGATACGCAGTATTTT. As protein: CASSSPRSTDTQYF.

The chain combines TRBV10-3 with TRBJ2-3, with a possible D match to TRBD2 (6 bases). Trimming stripped 2 bases from V and 2 bases from J, with 11 bases between. This CDR3 has 15 residues. Per germline, CDR1 ENHRY and CDR2 SYGVKD. In nucleotides, the CDR3 is TGTGCCATCAGTGAGGGGGGAGGTACCACAGATACGCAGTATTTT. This translates into CAISEGGGTTDTQYF.

The chain couples TRBV29-1 to TRBJ2-7, with D possibly called TRBD1 or TRBD2 (7 bases each). V was cut by 7 bases and J by 5 bases, with 18 bases left in between. Germline V gene lookup returns CDR1 SQVTM and CDR2 ANQGSEA. The CDR3 consists of 13 residues. CDR3 in amino acids: CSAASRGGNEQYF. DNA for the CDR3: TGCAGCGCAGCTTCCAGGGGGGGCAACGAGCAGTACTTC.

The chain is built from TRBV27 and TRBJ1-5; maybe TRBD1 (6 bases). Germline CDR1 and CDR2: MNHEY and SMNVEV (reference sequence). The CDR3 covers 14 residues. Trimming took 5 bases from V and 1 from J, leaving 9 bases between them. The CDR3 is CASSPDRSNQPQHF. In DNA, the CDR3 is TGTGCCAGCAGTCCGGACAGAAGCAATCAGCCCCAGCATTTT.

In this sample, this clone turned up once. The V and J genes are TRBV15 and TRBJ1-2, with D unclear. Germline V gene data show CDR1 as LNHNV and CDR2 as YYDKDF (reference sequence). Trimming removed 6 bases from V and 4 bases from J, with 15 bases in between. The CDR3 is 14 residues long. The CDR3: CATRSDRSGYGYTF. The CDR3 coding sequence is TGTGCCACCAGATCGGACCGGAGCGGCTATGGCTACACCTTC.

The J gene is TRBJ2-2, the V gene TRBV7-2; tentatively, D is TRBD1 (5 bases). The CDR3 is 14 amino acids. Germline V CDR1 and CDR2: SGHTA, FQGNSA. The V and J ends lost 1 base and 7 bases respectively, with 10 bases between them. The CDR3 region is CASSLGQGIGELFF. CDR3 coding DNA: TGTGCCAGCAGCTTAGGGCAGGGCATCGGGGAGCTGTTTTTT.

This chain joins TRBV9 and TRBJ2-1; D may be TRBD1 or TRBD2 (5 bases each). The CDR3 is made up of 16 amino acids. With 0 bases removed from V and 0 bases from J, the gap between germline ends came to 10 bases. The germline V gene has CDR1 SGDLS and CDR2 YYNGEE. Here the CDR3 DNA reads TGTGCCAGCAGCGTAGCTGGGACGAGCTCCTACAATGAGCAGTTCTTC. Translated, it gives CASSVAGTSSYNEQFF.

The chain combines TRBV9 with TRBJ2-3; weak D call: TRBD2 (5 bases). Germline V gene data show CDR1 as SGDLS and CDR2 as YYNGEE. V was trimmed by 5 bases and J by 4 bases, leaving 23 bases between them. The CDR3 has 17 residues. The CDR3 DNA sequence: TGTGCCAGCAGTACTCGAACCGGGAACATCCTATCAGATACGCAGTATTTT. Its translation is CASSTRTGNILSDTQYF. Full variable domain (outside the CDR3, taken from reference TRBV9 and TRBJ2-3): DSGVTQTPKHLITATGQRVTLRCSPRSGDLSVYWYQQSLDQGLQFLIQYYNGEERAKGNILERFSAQQFPDLHSELNLSSLELGDSALYFCASSTRTGNILSDTQYFGPGTRLTVL.

The count of this clone is one. This chain connects TRBV6-1 to TRBJ2-5; 7 positions match TRBD1. After removal of 10 bases from V and 4 bases from J, the junction contained 15 bases not matched to a gene. The CDR3 covers 15 residues. From germline, CDR1 is MNHNS and CDR2 SASEGT. The CDR3 loop is CATSFKRDSRETQYF. The CDR3 nucleotides read TGTGCCACCTCATTTAAAAGGGACAGCCGAGAGACCCAGTACTTC.

This CDR3 is CASSISDIRGEQFF. In DNA form, the CDR3 reads TGTGCCAGTAGTATTTCGGACATCCGGGGTGAGCAGTTCTTC. This chain connects TRBV19 to TRBJ2-1; D assignment may be TRBD1 or TRBD2 (5 bases each). V lost 3 bases and J lost 9, with 15 bases in between. CDR1 and CDR2 (germline): LNHDA, SQIVND (reference sequence). The CDR3 has 14 amino acids. The variable domain in full, completed from reference TRBV19 and TRBJ2-1, reads DGGITQSPKYLFRKEGQNVTLSCEQNLNHDAMYWYRQDPGQGLRLIYYSQIVNDFQKGDIAEGYSVSREKKESFPLTVTSAQKNPTAFYLCASSISDIRGEQFFGPGTRLTVL.

The table lists this clone with a few counts. CDR3 sequence: CASSRTATNEKLFF. CDR3 nucleotides: TGTGCCAGCAGCAGGACGGCAACTAATGAAAAACTGTTTTTT. V and J are TRBV2 and TRBJ1-4; D unclear. The CDR3 spans 14 residues. V was pared by 6 bases and J by 0 bases, with 8 bases between. The germline CDR1 and CDR2 sequences are SNHLY and FYNNEI.

The V call is TRBV2, the J call TRBJ2-1; tentative D call: TRBD2 (5 bases). CDR1 is SNHLY, CDR2 FYNNEI, per germline. This CDR3 contains 18 residues. V lost 6 bases and J 6 bases, leaving 27 bases between the germline ends. In DNA form, the CDR3 reads TGTGCCAGCAGCCCACCGGGGAACCCGGGCCTAGTGTCCAATGAGCAGTTCTTC. Residues: CASSPPGNPGLVSNEQFF. Together with reference TRBV2 and TRBJ2-1, the CDR3 gives the full variable domain: EPEVTQTPSHQVTQMGQEVILRCVPISNHLYFYWYRQILGQKVEFLVSFYNNEISEKSEIFDDQFSVERPDGSNFTLKIRSTKLEDSAMYFCASSPPGNPGLVSNEQFFGPGTRLTVL.

This clone occurred once. The chain is built from TRBV14 and TRBJ2-5; TRBD1 might be the D (8 bases). V was trimmed by 1 base and J by 4 bases, leaving 16 bases between them. This CDR3 comprises 16 residues. Germline-derived CDR1 and CDR2 are SGHDN and FVKESK. CDR3 sequence reads: CASSQAGNRGGETQYF. The CDR3 DNA reads as TGTGCCAGCAGCCAAGCAGGGAACAGGGGGGGAGAGACCCAGTACTTC. Variable domain in full (rest from reference TRBV14 and TRBJ2-5): EAGVTQFPSHSVIEKGQTVTLRCDPISGHDNLYWYRRVMGKEIKFLLHFVKESKQDESGMPNNRFLAERTGGTYSTLKVQPAELEDSGVYFCASSQAGNRGGETQYFGPGTRLLVL.

The chain recombines TRBV4-1 with TRBJ1-1, with TRBD1 matching 7 bases. The CDR3 has 16 amino acids. V lost 0 bases to trimming and J lost 4 bases; unmatched junction nucleotides: 8. CDR1 is MGHRA, CDR2 YSYEKL, per germline. The CDR3 loop is CASSQDLNRGGTEAFF. The CDR3 nucleotides read TGCGCCAGCAGCCAAGATCTGAACAGGGGAGGCACTGAAGCTTTCTTT.

The chain combines TRBV15 with TRBJ1-4; 7 nucleotides line up with TRBD1. The V segment lost 0 bases and the J segment 8 bases; nucleotides outside the gene matches: 6. Germline V gene sequence: CDR1 LNHNV, CDR2 YYDKDF (reference sequence). This CDR3 contains 15 residues. CDR3 region: CATSRERQGQEKLFF. The CDR3 region has the DNA TGTGCCACCAGCAGAGAGAGACAGGGCCAGGAAAAACTGTTTTTT.